A selection of T cell receptor beta chains follows, all from one sample in a study of T cells after yellow fever vaccination. TCRdb fed the 5' RACE reads into MiXCR, producing one record per CDR3 protein. The repertoire includes 200,000 to 300,000 distinct CDR3 sequences, 6.7% of them detected once, and more than 1% sits in the top ten. Material: CD4+ T cells sorted from PBMCs, obtained on the day of the yellow fever booster vaccination. These receptors were taken from a man younger than 45 who received the YFV17D yellow fever vaccine. CDR3s include the opening cysteine and the closing phenylalanine or tryptophan. Each record gives: D gene, clone size, V gene, J gene, CDR3 DNA, CDR3 protein. D genes are given only for firm matches. Only part of the rows carry a size: once, few, many, or a class if the clone is expanded.

d_call: .
clone_size: many
v_call: TRBV4-3
j_call: TRBJ1-3
cdr3_nt: TGCGCCAGCAGCCAAGATGTACAGGGCGGAAACACCATATATTTT
cdr3_aa: CASSQDVQGGNTIYF

d_call: .
clone_size: many
v_call: TRBV5-1
j_call: TRBJ2-1
cdr3_nt: TGCGCCAGCAGCTTGGCCTCTCAGCGATTCAATGAGCAGTTCTTC
cdr3_aa: CASSLASQRFNEQFF

d_call: .
clone_size: few
v_call: TRBV9
j_call: TRBJ2-5
cdr3_nt: TGTGCCAGCAGCGACGGCGAGTTCTTGGGAGAGACCCAGTACTTC
cdr3_aa: CASSDGEFLGETQYF

d_call: .
clone_size: many
v_call: TRBV20-1
j_call: TRBJ2-3
cdr3_nt: TGCAGTGCTAGATCTACTGGCGGCGAGCGGGCGACTAGCACAGATACGCAGTATTTT
cdr3_aa: CSARSTGGERATSTDTQYF

d_call: .
clone_size: .
v_call: TRBV12-3/TRBV12-4
j_call: TRBJ2-6
cdr3_nt: TGTGCCAGCAGCCAGAGGCTTACTGGGGCCAACGTCCTGACTTTC
cdr3_aa: CASSQRLTGANVLTF

d_call: TRBD1
clone_size: .
v_call: TRBV29-1
j_call: TRBJ1-1
cdr3_nt: TGCAGCGTCGTATCTGCGGACAGGGCTCACACTGAAGCTTTCTTT
cdr3_aa: CSVVSADRAHTEAFF

d_call: .
clone_size: .
v_call: TRBV7-8
j_call: TRBJ1-5
cdr3_nt: TGTGCCAGCAGCTTAGCGCCGGCCCCCAATCAGCCCCAGCATTTT
cdr3_aa: CASSLAPAPNQPQHF

d_call: .
clone_size: .
v_call: TRBV28
j_call: TRBJ2-7
cdr3_nt: TGTGCCAGCAGTTTTCAACAACAGGTTAACTTCCGCGAGCAGTACTTC
cdr3_aa: CASSFQQQVNFREQYF

d_call: TRBD2
clone_size: .
v_call: TRBV20-1
j_call: TRBJ2-5
cdr3_nt: TGCAGTGTCCTGGGGACTAGCGGGAGTAGGGAGGAAGAGACCCAGTACTTC
cdr3_aa: CSVLGTSGSREEETQYF

d_call: .
clone_size: few
v_call: TRBV4-3
j_call: TRBJ2-7
cdr3_nt: TGCGCCAGCAGCCAAGATGGCCTCAAGAGCGAGCAGTACTTC
cdr3_aa: CASSQDGLKSEQYF

d_call: .
clone_size: .
v_call: TRBV19
j_call: TRBJ2-2
cdr3_nt: TGTGCCAGTACCCTAACCGGGACAAACACCGGGGAGCTGTTTTTT
cdr3_aa: CASTLTGTNTGELFF

d_call: .
clone_size: many
v_call: TRBV6-1
j_call: TRBJ1-2
cdr3_nt: TGTGCCAGCAGTGATGGTGGTCAGCTCTATGGCTACACCTTC
cdr3_aa: CASSDGGQLYGYTF

d_call: .
clone_size: .
v_call: TRBV5-1
j_call: TRBJ1-4
cdr3_nt: TGCGCCAGCAGCCTAGGGAGTTCGACTAATGAAAAACTGTTTTTT
cdr3_aa: CASSLGSSTNEKLFF

d_call: TRBD2
clone_size: many
v_call: TRBV5-1
j_call: TRBJ2-7
cdr3_nt: TGCGCCAGCAGCGGCCCTAGCGGGACTCGGTACTTC
cdr3_aa: CASSGPSGTRYF

d_call: .
clone_size: many
v_call: TRBV27
j_call: TRBJ1-2
cdr3_nt: TGTGCCAGCAGTTTATCGAGAGGGGTGGAGGATGGCTACACCTTC
cdr3_aa: CASSLSRGVEDGYTF

d_call: .
clone_size: .
v_call: TRBV7-9
j_call: TRBJ2-2
cdr3_nt: TGTGCCAGCAGCTTAGAGTTGGACACCGGGGAGCTGTTTTTT
cdr3_aa: CASSLELDTGELFF

d_call: .
clone_size: many
v_call: TRBV12-3/TRBV12-4
j_call: TRBJ2-7
cdr3_nt: TGTGCCAGCAGTCCCGGTCTAGCCCAGTACTTC
cdr3_aa: CASSPGLAQYF

d_call: .
clone_size: .
v_call: TRBV7-6
j_call: TRBJ2-1
cdr3_nt: TGTGCCAGCAGCTTATTGTCATCGGGTGAGCAGTTCTTC
cdr3_aa: CASSLLSSGEQFF

d_call: TRBD2
clone_size: .
v_call: TRBV4-3
j_call: TRBJ2-5
cdr3_nt: TGCGCCAGCAGCCGGACTAGCGGGAGGGAAGAGACCCAGTACTTC
cdr3_aa: CASSRTSGREETQYF

d_call: TRBD1
clone_size: .
v_call: TRBV29-1
j_call: TRBJ2-1
cdr3_nt: TGCAGCACCCGGGACAGGAGGCTCCATGAGCAGTTCTTC
cdr3_aa: CSTRDRRLHEQFF

d_call: .
clone_size: .
v_call: TRBV4-3
j_call: TRBJ2-2
cdr3_nt: TGCGCCAGCAGCCAAGACAGGAACACCGGGGAGCTGTTTTTT
cdr3_aa: CASSQDRNTGELFF

d_call: .
clone_size: many
v_call: TRBV5-1
j_call: TRBJ2-7
cdr3_nt: TGCGCCAGCAGCTTGGCCCGGGACACACGGACCTACGAGCAGTACTTC
cdr3_aa: CASSLARDTRTYEQYF

d_call: TRBD1
clone_size: many
v_call: TRBV5-6
j_call: TRBJ2-5
cdr3_nt: TGTGCCAGCAGCTACGGACAGGCCTTACAAGAGACCCAGTACTTC
cdr3_aa: CASSYGQALQETQYF

d_call: TRBD2
clone_size: .
v_call: TRBV5-1
j_call: TRBJ2-7
cdr3_nt: TGCGCCAGCAGCCTTCCCAACCCCGGGACTAGCGCCTACGAGCAGTACTTC
cdr3_aa: CASSLPNPGTSAYEQYF

d_call: .
clone_size: .
v_call: TRBV7-4
j_call: TRBJ1-3
cdr3_nt: TGTGCCAGCAGCTTAGGAGTTTGGACCTCTGGAAACACCATATATTTT
cdr3_aa: CASSLGVWTSGNTIYF

d_call: TRBD1
clone_size: few
v_call: TRBV12-3/TRBV12-4
j_call: TRBJ2-2
cdr3_nt: TGTGCCAGCACCCCCCATCCCGGGACAGGGGCCGGGGAGCTGTTTTTT
cdr3_aa: CASTPHPGTGAGELFF

d_call: .
clone_size: many
v_call: TRBV7-2
j_call: TRBJ1-4
cdr3_nt: TGTGCCAGCAGCGGGGGGCCAGGAGGTGAAAAACTGTTTTTT
cdr3_aa: CASSGGPGGEKLFF

d_call: TRBD1
clone_size: .
v_call: TRBV19
j_call: TRBJ2-2
cdr3_nt: TGTGCCAGTAGTATGAGAGGGGACAGCGGGGAGCTGTTTTTT
cdr3_aa: CASSMRGDSGELFF

d_call: .
clone_size: many
v_call: TRBV7-2
j_call: TRBJ2-1
cdr3_nt: TGTGCCAGCAGCGCAGGACTTAACTGGCGGTTCTTC
cdr3_aa: CASSAGLNWRFF

d_call: TRBD2
clone_size: few
v_call: TRBV10-1
j_call: TRBJ2-2
cdr3_nt: TGCGCCAGCAGTGAGACTAGCGGGATCGCCGGGGAGCTGTTTTTT
cdr3_aa: CASSETSGIAGELFF

d_call: TRBD1
clone_size: many
v_call: TRBV20-1
j_call: TRBJ2-1
cdr3_nt: TGCAGTGCCCGGACAGGGGGTGAGCAGTTCTTC
cdr3_aa: CSARTGGEQFF

d_call: TRBD1
clone_size: .
v_call: TRBV27
j_call: TRBJ2-7
cdr3_nt: TGTGCCAGCAGTGCCACAGGGGGCTCTTCCTACGAGCAGTACTTC
cdr3_aa: CASSATGGSSYEQYF

d_call: .
clone_size: few
v_call: TRBV12-3/TRBV12-4
j_call: TRBJ1-1
cdr3_nt: TGTGCCAGCAGCCCCCTCGAGCCGTTTGAAGCTTTCTTT
cdr3_aa: CASSPLEPFEAFF

d_call: .
clone_size: .
v_call: TRBV7-9
j_call: TRBJ1-1
cdr3_nt: TGTGCCAGCAGGCAGGGAACTGAAGCTTTCTTT
cdr3_aa: CASRQGTEAFF

d_call: TRBD2
clone_size: .
v_call: TRBV5-1
j_call: TRBJ2-2
cdr3_nt: TGCGCCAGCAGCTTGGAGGGACTAGGTTCCGGGGAGCTGTTTTTT
cdr3_aa: CASSLEGLGSGELFF